This record covers a single T cell receptor beta chain. Germline CDR1 reads LGHDT; CDR2 reads YNNKEL (reference sequence). This CDR3 has 14 residues. Losses at the gene ends were 6 bases for V and 6 bases for J; bases not matched to a gene: 10. TCRbeta library preparation incorporated unique molecular identifiers. TCRdb re-analysed the PCR reads in MiXCR, keeping a single row per CDR3 protein. There are about 610,000 distinct CDR3 sequences in the sample; 8% to 11% occur only once, and 4% lies in the top ten. This entry belongs to a study of T-cell reconstitution after alpha-beta-depleted transplantation in children.

This chain links TRBV3-1 with TRBJ2-7; TRBD2 matches at 8 bases. This material consisted of PBMCs from the stem cell graft donor, taken from the stem cell graft. The sequence came from a human donor who donated a stem cell graft to a child with acute myeloid leukemia. The CDR3 coding sequence is TGTGCCAGCAGACAGAGTAGCGGGACCGGCGAGCAGTACTTC. Translation: CASRQSSGTGEQYF.